This T cell receptor (beta chain) was identified in a study of blood T cell repertoires in COVID-19 (dated by TCRdb to the early 2020s). For the wider study: Collaborator samples came from the United States, Italy and Spain and covered acute and convalescent phases of COVID-19. The dataset comprised deeply sampled blood TCRbeta repertoires from subjects exposed to, actively infected with, or recovered from COVID-19. Nearly every sample came with metadata listing a de-identified subject ID, COVID-19 status, age in years and sex. Where available, HLA class I and class II types were obtained from metadata supplied by the sample provider rather than from assay-based typing. The material from the prospective study consisted of cDNA or gDNA derived from T cells, B-cell-depleted T cells, or PBMCs. The repertoires were released in a freely available public database intended as a resource for research on the immune response to SARS-CoV-2. The samples were drawn from the first 160 participants of the ongoing ImmuneRACE study and from over 950 subjects provided by 6 global collaborators.

TCRbeta CDR3 regions were amplified from genomic DNA by means of the immunoSEQ Assay, a bias-controlled multiplex PCR. From the authors' description of their analysis: Within the assay, amplification of reference gene primers was used to estimate how many nucleated cells each sample contained. To quantify the absolute abundance of each unique TCRbeta CDR3 rearrangement, sequence reads were collapsed and filtered. Productive Simpson clonality was computed per sample as the square root of Simpson's diversity index over productive rearrangements. Not all clones reach the TCRdb copy of this immuneACCESS table, which keeps in-frame sequences only. Checked studies attribute under half of the gap to unresolved V genes and leave the rest unexplained. Clone size and the V and J calls come from that table; the DNA yielded D and trimming. Within this sample are 150,000 or so clones, with around 80% of them counted one time only. Roughly 2.8% of the sample is held by the ten biggest clonotypes.

Study-level results and caveats: The amount of clinical and demographic metadata varied by source and participant and was provided uncurated.

The CDR3 contains 16 residues, cysteine and phenylalanine counted. Just CDR3 DNA is preserved here, 48 bases in frame from base 1. V drops 3 bases and J drops 8 bases, leaving 22 bases in between. CDR1 is given as LNHDA and CDR2 as SQIVND, both from the germline V gene (reference sequence). This clone has just one count. Its recognized antigen is unknown. Per-base qualities were not stored, and no clone one base away is much larger. The collaborating institutions used their own protocols to collect whole blood in K2EDTA tubes. For TCRbeta analysis, collaborators shipped samples as frozen whole blood, isolated PBMCs, or DNA extracted from either of those sample types.

The rearrangement combines TRBV19 with TRBJ1-2; TRBD1 might be the D gene, on 6 matching bases. The clonotype comes from an older woman with acute or convalescent COVID-19. Source material: peripheral blood. The DNA sequence follows: TGTGCCAGTAGTATGGGGGCATGGGCCAGGGCCAAAGGCTACACCTTC. It specifies CASSMGAWARAKGYTF.